Below, 24 T cell receptor beta chains from the same sample are listed, as sequenced in a study of T cell responses to AZD1222 COVID-19 vaccine. Produced via immunoSEQ multiplex PCR; TCRdb's table is partial and in-frame only. Among about 180,000 clones listed, 85% to 90% were seen once. Source: peripheral blood, taken on day 0 of AZD1222 vaccination. Receptors were obtained from an adult in good health.

The chain joins TRBV10-3 to TRBJ2-7, with TRBD2 identical over 13 bases. CDR1 is ENHRY, CDR2 SYGVKD, per germline. V lost 11 bases, J lost 6 bases, and 13 bases stayed unmatched. The CDR3 is 15 residues long. This chain's CDR3 is CALGTSGNPHLEQYF. The CDR3 bases are TGTGCCCTCGGGACTAGCGGGAATCCACACCTCGAGCAGTACTTC.

The chain combines TRBV28 with TRBJ1-1, with D uncertain. The CDR3 is made up of 12 amino acids. CDR1 is MDHEN and CDR2 is SYDVKM in the germline V gene. Trimming took 5 bases from V and 5 from J, leaving 9 bases between them. The CDR3: CASSDRWTEAFF. The DNA of the CDR3 is TGTGCCAGCAGTGACCGGTGGACTGAAGCTTTCTTT. The full variable domain, rest sourced from reference TRBV28 and TRBJ1-1, is DVKVTQSSRYLVKRTGEKVFLECVQDMDHENMFWYRQDPGLGLRLIYFSYDVKMKEKGDIPEGYSVSREKKERFSLILESASTNQTSMYLCASSDRWTEAFFGQGTRLTVV.

The V gene is TRBV6-6, the J gene TRBJ1-1, with D perhaps matching TRBD1 (5 bases). The CDR3 extends over 15 amino acids. CDR1 is MNHNY and CDR2 is SVGAGI in the germline V gene (reference sequence). V lost 6 bases to trimming and J lost 3 bases, with 17 bases between them. The CDR3 nucleotides read TGTGCCAGCAGCAAAACCGGGGGTTCGGACACTGAAGCTTTCTTT. Translating gives CASSKTGGSDTEAFF.

The V call is TRBV6-5, the J call TRBJ2-5, with D possibly being TRBD1 or TRBD2 (5 bases each). In germline, CDR1 is MNHEY, CDR2 SVGAGI. This CDR3 is built from 16 residues. Trimming removed 0 bases at V and 4 bases at J, with 15 bases between. The chain's CDR3 is CASSYSFRGLGETQYF. CDR3 nucleotides: TGTGCCAGCAGTTACTCGTTCCGGGGCCTGGGAGAGACCCAGTACTTC.

The rearrangement links TRBV2 to TRBJ2-1; TRBD2 matches at 12 bases. The CDR3 totals 15 residues. Trimming removed 2 bases from V and 10 bases from J; junction bases left unmatched: 6. CDR1 and CDR2 (germline): SNHLY, FYNNEI. The CDR3 here is CASSERTSGVREQFF. In DNA, the CDR3 is TGTGCCAGCAGTGAAAGGACTAGCGGGGTCCGGGAGCAGTTCTTC. Complete variable domain (other parts from reference TRBV2 and TRBJ2-1): EPEVTQTPSHQVTQMGQEVILRCVPISNHLYFYWYRQILGQKVEFLVSFYNNEISEKSEIFDDQFSVERPDGSNFTLKIRSTKLEDSAMYFCASSERTSGVREQFFGPGTRLTVL.

This rearrangement joins TRBV5-1 to TRBJ1-1; D is possibly TRBD1 (6 bases). Trimming took 1 base from V and 1 from J, leaving 11 bases between them. The CDR3 runs 15 residues. Per the germline V gene, CDR1 is SGHRS and CDR2 is YFSETQ. CDR3: CASSLSGTPNTEAFF. The CDR3 DNA reads TGCGCCAGCAGCTTGTCCGGGACACCGAACACTGAAGCTTTCTTT.

This chain links TRBV30 with TRBJ2-1, with 10 bases fitting TRBD2. The germline V gene encodes CDR1 GTSNPN and CDR2 SVGIG (reference sequence). Trimming cost V 2 bases and J 7 bases; bases outside gene matches: 5. The length of the CDR3 is 14 residues. This CDR3 reads CAWSSSGSVNEQFF. The CDR3 bases are TGTGCCTGGAGTTCTAGCGGGAGTGTTAATGAGCAGTTCTTC.

This sequence joins TRBV19 and TRBJ1-5; D unresolved. Trimming removed 0 bases from V and 3 bases from J, with 18 bases in between. The length of the CDR3 is 18 residues. The germline V gene encodes CDR1 LNHDA and CDR2 SQIVND (reference sequence). The CDR3 nucleotides are TGTGCCAGTAGTATAGATCTGACCAAGTCCGGGGACAATCAGCCCCAGCATTTT. It yields the protein CASSIDLTKSGDNQPQHF. Combining the CDR3 with reference TRBV19 and TRBJ1-5 gives the whole variable domain DGGITQSPKYLFRKEGQNVTLSCEQNLNHDAMYWYRQDPGQGLRLIYYSQIVNDFQKGDIAEGYSVSREKKESFPLTVTSAQKNPTAFYLCASSIDLTKSGDNQPQHFGDGTRLSIL.

The V gene is TRBV28, the J gene TRBJ2-1; 8 positions agree with TRBD1. Per germline, CDR1 MDHEN and CDR2 SYDVKM. This CDR3 is 15 amino acids long. The V gene end was trimmed by 2 bases and the J gene end by 10 bases; junction bases not matched to a gene: 10. CDR3 DNA: TGTGCCAGCAGTTTAAGGGACAGGTTCGGGCGGGAGCAGTTCTTC. It encodes CASSLRDRFGREQFF.

The CDR3, as DNA: TGTGCCAGCAGCCGGGGAGGGGGGTCTGGCTACACCTTC. Its protein is CASSRGGGSGYTF. The chain uses TRBV11-2 and TRBJ1-2, with a tentative D call TRBD1 (6 bases). CDR1 and CDR2 from the germline V gene are SGHAT and FQNNGV. V lost 5 bases, J lost 7 bases, and 14 bases lay in between. This CDR3 spans 13 amino acids.

In this sample, this clone turned up once. V and J are TRBV14 and TRBJ2-5; D not certain. This CDR3 is 15 amino acids long. CDR1 is SGHDN and CDR2 is FVKESK in the germline V gene. V was trimmed by 3 bases and J by 1 base, leaving 12 bases between them. CDR3 sequence (DNA): TGTGCCAGCAGCCACGGGTTAAATGGCCAAGAGACCCAGTACTTC. It codes for CASSHGLNGQETQYF. Combining the CDR3 with reference TRBV14 and TRBJ2-5 gives the whole variable domain EAGVTQFPSHSVIEKGQTVTLRCDPISGHDNLYWYRRVMGKEIKFLLHFVKESKQDESGMPNNRFLAERTGGTYSTLKVQPAELEDSGVYFCASSHGLNGQETQYFGPGTRLLVL.

The V gene is TRBV6-6, the J gene TRBJ1-5; 8 bases match TRBD1. CDR3 length: 14 residues. J gave up 4 bases and V 5 bases, and 4 bases lay outside the gene matches. The germline V gene has CDR1 MNHNY and CDR2 SVGAGI (reference sequence). The CDR3 DNA sequence: TGTGCCAGCAGTCTCTGGACAGGGAATCAGCCCCAGCATTTT. It codes for CASSLWTGNQPQHF.

This chain uses TRBV10-3 with TRBJ1-4; D remains ambiguous. CDR3 size: 15 residues. Deletions cut 6 bases from V and 7 bases from J, with 18 bases between. Germline V gives CDR1 ENHRY, CDR2 SYGVKD. The CDR3 region has the DNA TGTGCCATCAGGAACAGTATCGGTAGGACTGAAAAACTGTTTTTT. It translates to CAIRNSIGRTEKLFF.

The gene calls are TRBV10-3 and TRBJ2-3; TRBD2 might be the D (5 bases). The CDR3 covers 13 residues. Germline values: CDR1 ENHRY, CDR2 SYGVKD. Deletions cut 10 bases from V and 4 bases from J, with 15 bases between. The CDR3 protein is CATTLAMSDTQYF. As DNA, the CDR3 is TGTGCCACCACGTTAGCGATGTCAGATACGCAGTATTTT.

The rearrangement joins TRBV24-1 to TRBJ2-2; 10 bases align to TRBD1. The germline V gene has CDR1 KGHDR and CDR2 SFDVKD. Losses at the gene ends were 4 bases for V and 6 bases for J; bases not matched to a gene: 4. CDR3 length: 15 residues. CDR3 nucleotides: TGTGCCACCAGTGACCCCGGGACAGGGGCCGGGGAGCTGTTTTTT. It yields the protein CATSDPGTGAGELFF.

This clone was observed at least ten times. The chain joins TRBV11-2 to TRBJ2-1; D is uncertain. This CDR3 spans 11 amino acids. CDR1 is SGHAT and CDR2 is FQNNGV in the germline V gene. The V and J ends lost 1 base and 9 bases respectively, with 4 bases between them. CDR3: CASSLGFEQFF. In DNA, the CDR3 is TGTGCCAGCAGCTTAGGGTTTGAGCAGTTCTTC.

In regard to this clone: This CDR3 is also generated by other DNA sequences in the sample. The genes are TRBV2 and TRBJ1-5; D is uncertain. Trimming stripped 4 bases from V and 2 bases from J, with 9 bases between. CDR3 length: 14 residues. Germline assignment: CDR1 SNHLY and CDR2 FYNNEI. The CDR3 sequence: CASSVERGNQPQHF. Written as DNA, the CDR3 is TGTGCCAGCAGTGTGGAGAGGGGCAATCAGCCCCAGCATTTT.

The chain carries TRBV7-8 and TRBJ2-3, with 8 bases that match TRBD1. Trimming cost V 4 bases and J 3 bases; bases outside gene matches: 9. The germline gives CDR1 SGHVS, CDR2 FQNEAQ. CDR3 length equals 16 residues. As DNA, the CDR3 is TGTGCCAGCAGCTCGCAGGACAGGGTTGGGACAGATACGCAGTATTTT. This sequence encodes CASSSQDRVGTDTQYF.

This clone was counted a single time. The chain joins TRBV6-5 to TRBJ1-4; D might be TRBD1 (6 bases). Looked up from germline, CDR1 is MNHEY and CDR2 is SVGAGI. This CDR3 region has 14 residues. The germline V and J ends were trimmed by 5 bases and 8 bases, with 15 bases remaining between them. CDR3 sequence reads: CASSHGGAGEKLFF. The CDR3 DNA is TGTGCCAGCAGTCACGGGGGGGCTGGGGAAAAACTGTTTTTT.

The rearrangement links TRBV7-9 to TRBJ1-2; D gene unclear. The germline gives CDR1 SEHNR, CDR2 FQNEAQ (reference sequence). V lost 2 bases, J lost 8 bases, and 18 bases lay in between. CDR3 length: 15 amino acids. CDR3 region: CASSLPGNGLRGYTF. Here the CDR3 DNA reads TGTGCCAGCAGCTTACCGGGCAACGGGTTAAGAGGCTACACCTTC.

This chain connects TRBV9 to TRBJ1-4, with 9 bases lining up with TRBD1. Unmatched junction bases numbered 2, after V lost 3 bases and J lost 5 bases. CDR1 is SGDLS, CDR2 YYNGEE, per germline. This CDR3 has 14 amino acids. The CDR3 DNA reads TGTGCCAGCAGCGGCGGACAGGGGAATGAAAAACTGTTTTTT. Translation gives CASSGGQGNEKLFF.

The V and J genes are TRBV18 and TRBJ1-1, with D maybe TRBD1 (5 bases). CDR1 is KGHSH, CDR2 LQKENI, per germline. V gave up 6 bases and J gave up 4 bases, with 12 bases separating them. CDR3 size: 13 residues. The CDR3 DNA follows: TGTGCCAGCTCGCCAATGGGGGTCACTGAAGCTTTCTTT. It translates to CASSPMGVTEAFF.

This chain uses TRBV6-5 with TRBJ1-1; D possibly corresponds to TRBD1 (5 bases). The CDR3 covers 16 residues. Germline loops: CDR1 MNHEY, CDR2 SVGAGI. The V gene lost 0 bases and the J gene lost 2 bases, with 13 bases spanning the gap. The CDR3 is CASSYSSVGLNTEAFF. The DNA of the CDR3 is TGTGCCAGCAGTTACTCCAGCGTGGGGCTAAACACTGAAGCTTTCTTT.

This chain joins TRBV18 and TRBJ2-5; no clear D gene. V dropped 3 bases and J dropped 2 bases, with 7 bases sitting between them. This CDR3 spans 13 amino acids. Germline assignment: CDR1 KGHSH and CDR2 LQKENI. The CDR3 loop is CASSPVGQETQYF. The CDR3 bases are TGTGCCAGCTCACCGGTAGGGCAAGAGACCCAGTACTTC.